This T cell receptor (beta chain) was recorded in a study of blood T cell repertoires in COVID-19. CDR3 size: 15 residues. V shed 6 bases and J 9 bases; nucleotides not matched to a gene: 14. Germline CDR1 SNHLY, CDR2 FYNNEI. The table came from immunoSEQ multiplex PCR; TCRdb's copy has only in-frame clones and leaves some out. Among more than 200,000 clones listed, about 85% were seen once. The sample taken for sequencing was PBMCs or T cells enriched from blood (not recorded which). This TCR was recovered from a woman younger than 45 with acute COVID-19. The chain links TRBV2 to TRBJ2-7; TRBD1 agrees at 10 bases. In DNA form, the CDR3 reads TGTGCCAGCAGGCCTCGACAGGGGGCGTTACATAGGCAGTACTTC. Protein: CASRPRQGALHRQYF.